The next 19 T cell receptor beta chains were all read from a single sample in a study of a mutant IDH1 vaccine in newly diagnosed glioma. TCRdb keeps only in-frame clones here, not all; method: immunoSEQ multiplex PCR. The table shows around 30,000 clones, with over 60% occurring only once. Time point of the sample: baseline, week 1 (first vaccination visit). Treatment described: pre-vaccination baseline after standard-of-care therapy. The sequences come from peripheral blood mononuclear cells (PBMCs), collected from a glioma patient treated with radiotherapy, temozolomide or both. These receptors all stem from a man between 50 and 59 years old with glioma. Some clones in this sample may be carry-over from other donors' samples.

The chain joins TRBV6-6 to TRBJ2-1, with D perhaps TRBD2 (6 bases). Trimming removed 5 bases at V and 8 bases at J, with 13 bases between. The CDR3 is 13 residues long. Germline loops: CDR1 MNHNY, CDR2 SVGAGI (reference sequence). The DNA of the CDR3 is TGTGCCAGCAGTCTCGGACTAACCGATGAGCAGTTCTTC. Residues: CASSLGLTDEQFF.

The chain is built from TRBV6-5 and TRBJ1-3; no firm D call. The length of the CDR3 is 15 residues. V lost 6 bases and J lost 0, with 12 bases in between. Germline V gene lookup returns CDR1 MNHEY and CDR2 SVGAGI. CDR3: CASSSGTRSGNTIYF. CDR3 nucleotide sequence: TGTGCCAGCAGCAGCGGAACTCGCTCTGGAAACACCATATATTTT.

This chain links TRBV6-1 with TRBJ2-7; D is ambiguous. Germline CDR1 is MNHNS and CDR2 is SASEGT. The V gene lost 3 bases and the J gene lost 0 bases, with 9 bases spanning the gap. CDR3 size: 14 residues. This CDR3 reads CASSEASNSYEQYF. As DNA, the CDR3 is TGTGCCAGCAGTGAGGCGTCCAACTCCTACGAGCAGTACTTC.

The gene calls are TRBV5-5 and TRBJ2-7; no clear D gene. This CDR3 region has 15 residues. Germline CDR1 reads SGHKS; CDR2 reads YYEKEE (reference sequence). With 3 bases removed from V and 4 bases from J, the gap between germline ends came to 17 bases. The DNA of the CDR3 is TGTGCCAGCAGCTGGGATTGGGCACCCCAATACGAGCAGTACTTC. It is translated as CASSWDWAPQYEQYF.

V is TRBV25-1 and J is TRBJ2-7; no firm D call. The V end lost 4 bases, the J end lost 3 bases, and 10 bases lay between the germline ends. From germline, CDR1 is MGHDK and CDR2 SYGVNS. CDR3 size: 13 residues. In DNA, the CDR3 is TGTGCCAGCAGTGCTTGGGGATACTACGAGCAGTACTTC. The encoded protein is CASSAWGYYEQYF.

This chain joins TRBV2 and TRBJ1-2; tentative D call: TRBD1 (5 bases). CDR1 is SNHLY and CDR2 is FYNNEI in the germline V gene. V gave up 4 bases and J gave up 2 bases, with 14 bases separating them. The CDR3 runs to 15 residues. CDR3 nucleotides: TGTGCCAGCAGTGGGGAGGGGAGGACCAACTATGGCTACACCTTC. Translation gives CASSGEGRTNYGYTF.

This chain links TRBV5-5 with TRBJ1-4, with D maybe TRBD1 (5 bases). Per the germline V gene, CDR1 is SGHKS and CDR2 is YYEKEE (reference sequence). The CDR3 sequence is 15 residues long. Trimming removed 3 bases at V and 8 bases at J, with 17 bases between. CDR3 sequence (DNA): TGTGCCAGCAGCTCCCTGACTACAGGTAGCGAAAAACTGTTTTTT. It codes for CASSSLTTGSEKLFF.

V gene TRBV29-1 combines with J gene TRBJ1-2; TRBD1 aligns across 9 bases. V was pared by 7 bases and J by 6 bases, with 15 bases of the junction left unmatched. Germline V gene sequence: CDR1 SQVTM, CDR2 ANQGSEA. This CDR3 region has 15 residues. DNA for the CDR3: TGCAGCGCCAGGCCCCCGGGACAGGGTTTGAATGGCTACACCTTC. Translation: CSARPPGQGLNGYTF.

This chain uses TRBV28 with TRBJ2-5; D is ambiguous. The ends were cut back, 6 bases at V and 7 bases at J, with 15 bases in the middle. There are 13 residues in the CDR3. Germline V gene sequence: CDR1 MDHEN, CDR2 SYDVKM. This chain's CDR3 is CASRQTSSGTQYF. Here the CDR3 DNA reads TGTGCCAGCAGGCAGACTTCTTCGGGGACCCAGTACTTC.

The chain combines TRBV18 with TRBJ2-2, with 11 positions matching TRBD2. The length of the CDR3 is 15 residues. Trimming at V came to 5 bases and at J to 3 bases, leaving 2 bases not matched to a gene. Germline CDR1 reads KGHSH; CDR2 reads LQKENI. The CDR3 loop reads CASSAGLADTGELFF. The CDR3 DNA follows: TGTGCCAGCTCAGCGGGACTAGCGGACACCGGGGAGCTGTTTTTT.

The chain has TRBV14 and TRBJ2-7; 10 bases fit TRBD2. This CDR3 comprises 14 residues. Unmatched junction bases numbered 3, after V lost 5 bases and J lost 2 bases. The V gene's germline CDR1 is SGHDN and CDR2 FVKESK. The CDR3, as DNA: TGTGCCAGCAGCAGAACTAGCGGGGCCTACGAGCAGTACTTC. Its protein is CASSRTSGAYEQYF.

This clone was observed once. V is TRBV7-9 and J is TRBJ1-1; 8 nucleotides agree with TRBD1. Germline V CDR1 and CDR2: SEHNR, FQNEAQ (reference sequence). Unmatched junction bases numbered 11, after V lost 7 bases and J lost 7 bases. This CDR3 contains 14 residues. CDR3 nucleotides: TGTGCCAGCAACCCCCAGGGGGCGCAAAATGAAGCTTTCTTT. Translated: CASNPQGAQNEAFF.

Here the CDR3 reads CASNLLGSNTEAFF. As DNA, the CDR3 is TGTGCCAGCAACCTCTTAGGTTCGAACACTGAAGCTTTCTTT. This rearrangement joins TRBV7-8 to TRBJ1-1, with no clear D. The CDR3 is made up of 14 amino acids. CDR1 SGHVS and CDR2 FQNEAQ come from the germline V gene. V was cut by 7 bases and J by 1 base, with 13 bases left in between.

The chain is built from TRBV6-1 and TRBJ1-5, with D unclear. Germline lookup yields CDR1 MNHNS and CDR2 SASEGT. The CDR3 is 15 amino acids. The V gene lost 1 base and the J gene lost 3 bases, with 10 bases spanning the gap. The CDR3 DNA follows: TGTGCCAGCAGTGAAGTAGGGCCAGCCAATCAGCCCCAGCATTTT. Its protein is CASSEVGPANQPQHF.

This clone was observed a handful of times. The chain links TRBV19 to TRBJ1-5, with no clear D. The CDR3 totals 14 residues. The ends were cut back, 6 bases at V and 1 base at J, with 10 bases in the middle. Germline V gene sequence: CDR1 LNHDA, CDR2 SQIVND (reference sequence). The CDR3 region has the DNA TGTGCCAGTAGCAAAGCGGTCAGCAATCAGCCCCAGCATTTT. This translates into CASSKAVSNQPQHF.

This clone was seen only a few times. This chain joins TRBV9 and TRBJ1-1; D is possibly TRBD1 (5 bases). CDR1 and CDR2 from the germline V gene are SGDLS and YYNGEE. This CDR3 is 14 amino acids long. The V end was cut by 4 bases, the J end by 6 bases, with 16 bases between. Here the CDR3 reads CASSQGTNGAEAFF. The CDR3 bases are TGTGCCAGCAGCCAAGGGACGAATGGAGCTGAAGCTTTCTTT.

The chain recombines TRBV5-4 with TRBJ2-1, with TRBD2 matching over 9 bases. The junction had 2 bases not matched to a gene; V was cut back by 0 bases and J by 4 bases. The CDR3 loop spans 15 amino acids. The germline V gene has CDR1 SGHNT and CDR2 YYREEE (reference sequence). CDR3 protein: CASSLELAGYNEQFF. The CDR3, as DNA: TGTGCCAGCAGCTTGGAGCTAGCGGGATACAATGAGCAGTTCTTC.

CDR3 nucleotide sequence: TGTGCCAGCAGTTACTCGACAGGGACCTACGAGCAGTACTTC. Translation gives CASSYSTGTYEQYF. The rearrangement uses TRBV6-5 and TRBJ2-7; TRBD1 agrees at 7 bases. From germline, CDR1 is MNHEY and CDR2 SVGAGI. CDR3 length: 14 amino acids. J was trimmed by 2 bases and V by 0 bases; bases with no gene match: 1.

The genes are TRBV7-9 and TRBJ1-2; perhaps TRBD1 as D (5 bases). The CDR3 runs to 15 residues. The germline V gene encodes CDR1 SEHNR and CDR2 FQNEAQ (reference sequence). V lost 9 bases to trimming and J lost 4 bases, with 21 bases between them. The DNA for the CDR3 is TGTGCCAGTTTAAGGTATCCGACCGGGGGCTATGGCTACACCTTC. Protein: CASLRYPTGGYGYTF.